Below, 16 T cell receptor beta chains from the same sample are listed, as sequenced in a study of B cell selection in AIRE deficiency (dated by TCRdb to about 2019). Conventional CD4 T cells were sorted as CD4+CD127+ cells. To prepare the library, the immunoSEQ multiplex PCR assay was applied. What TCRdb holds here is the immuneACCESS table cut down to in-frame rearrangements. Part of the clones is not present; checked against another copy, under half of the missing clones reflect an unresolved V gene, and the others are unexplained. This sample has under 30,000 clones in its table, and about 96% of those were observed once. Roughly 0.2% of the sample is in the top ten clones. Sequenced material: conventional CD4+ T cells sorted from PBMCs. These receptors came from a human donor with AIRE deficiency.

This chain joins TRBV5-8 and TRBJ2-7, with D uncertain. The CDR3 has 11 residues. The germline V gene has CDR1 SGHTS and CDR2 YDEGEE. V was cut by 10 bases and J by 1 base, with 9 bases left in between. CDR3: CADDTSYEQYF. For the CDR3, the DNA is TGTGCCGACGACACTTCCTACGAGCAGTACTTC.

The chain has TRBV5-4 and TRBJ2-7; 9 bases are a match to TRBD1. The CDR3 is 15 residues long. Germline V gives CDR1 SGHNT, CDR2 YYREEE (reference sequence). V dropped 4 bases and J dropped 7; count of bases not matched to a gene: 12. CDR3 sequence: CASSKPGQGSVEQYF. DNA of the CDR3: TGTGCCAGCAGCAAGCCGGGACAGGGATCTGTGGAGCAGTACTTC.

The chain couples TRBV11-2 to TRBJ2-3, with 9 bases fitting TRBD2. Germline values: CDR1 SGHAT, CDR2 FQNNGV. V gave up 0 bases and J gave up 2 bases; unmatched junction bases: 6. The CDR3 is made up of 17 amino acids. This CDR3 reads CASSLEVLAGITDTQYF. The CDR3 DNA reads TGTGCCAGCAGCTTAGAAGTCCTAGCGGGAATCACAGATACGCAGTATTTT.

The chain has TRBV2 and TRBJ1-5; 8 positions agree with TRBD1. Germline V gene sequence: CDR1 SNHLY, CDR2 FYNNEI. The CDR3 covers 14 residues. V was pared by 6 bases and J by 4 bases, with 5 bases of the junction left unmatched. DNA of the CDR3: TGTGCCAGCAGAGCGGGACAGGATAATCAGCCCCAGCATTTT. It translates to CASRAGQDNQPQHF.

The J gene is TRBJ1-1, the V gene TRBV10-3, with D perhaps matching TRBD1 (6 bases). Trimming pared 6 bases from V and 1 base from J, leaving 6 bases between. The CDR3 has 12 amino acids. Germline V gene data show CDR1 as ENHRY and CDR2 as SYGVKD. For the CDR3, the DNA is TGTGCCATCAGGACAGGGAACACTGAAGCTTTCTTT. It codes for CAIRTGNTEAFF.

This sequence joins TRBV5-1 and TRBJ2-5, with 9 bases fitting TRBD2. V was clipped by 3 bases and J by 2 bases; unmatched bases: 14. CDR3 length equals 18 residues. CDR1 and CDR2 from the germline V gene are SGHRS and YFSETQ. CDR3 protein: CASSSGTLAGTSQETQYF. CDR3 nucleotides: TGCGCCAGCAGCTCAGGAACCCTAGCGGGGACCTCTCAAGAGACCCAGTACTTC.

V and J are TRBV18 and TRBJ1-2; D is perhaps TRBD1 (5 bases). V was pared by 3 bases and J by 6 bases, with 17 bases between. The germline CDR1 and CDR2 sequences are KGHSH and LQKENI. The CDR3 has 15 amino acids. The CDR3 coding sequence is TGTGCCAGCTCACCGACCGGCCGAATAGGGGATGGCTACACCTTC. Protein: CASSPTGRIGDGYTF.

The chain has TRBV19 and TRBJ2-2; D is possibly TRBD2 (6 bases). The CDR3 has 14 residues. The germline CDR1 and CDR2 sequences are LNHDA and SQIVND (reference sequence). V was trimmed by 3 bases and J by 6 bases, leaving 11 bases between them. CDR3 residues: CASSIRGVAGELFF. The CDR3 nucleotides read TGTGCCAGTAGTATCCGCGGGGTGGCCGGGGAGCTGTTTTTT.

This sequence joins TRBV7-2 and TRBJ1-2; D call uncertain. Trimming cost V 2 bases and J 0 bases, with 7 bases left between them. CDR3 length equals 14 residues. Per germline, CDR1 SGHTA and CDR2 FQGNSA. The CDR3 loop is CASSLPGSNYGYTF. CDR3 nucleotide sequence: TGTGCCAGCAGCTTACCCGGATCTAACTATGGCTACACCTTC.

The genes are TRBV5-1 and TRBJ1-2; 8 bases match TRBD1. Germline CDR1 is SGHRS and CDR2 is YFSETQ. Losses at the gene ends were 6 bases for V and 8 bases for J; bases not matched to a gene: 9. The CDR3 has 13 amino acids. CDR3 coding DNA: TGCGCCAGCAATCCGGACAGGGAGCGCGGCTACACCTTC. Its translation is CASNPDRERGYTF.

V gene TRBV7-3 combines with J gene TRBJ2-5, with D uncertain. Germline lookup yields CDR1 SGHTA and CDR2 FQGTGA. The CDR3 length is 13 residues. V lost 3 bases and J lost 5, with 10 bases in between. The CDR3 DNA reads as TGTGCCAGCAGCTTGAGGATTAGGGAGACCCAGTACTTC. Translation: CASSLRIRETQYF. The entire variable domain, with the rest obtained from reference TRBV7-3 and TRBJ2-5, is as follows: GAGVSQTPSNKVTEKGKYVELRCDPISGHTALYWYRQSLGQGPEFLIYFQGTGAADDSGLPNDRFFAVRPEGSVSTLKIQRTERGDSAVYLCASSLRIRETQYFGPGTRLLVL.

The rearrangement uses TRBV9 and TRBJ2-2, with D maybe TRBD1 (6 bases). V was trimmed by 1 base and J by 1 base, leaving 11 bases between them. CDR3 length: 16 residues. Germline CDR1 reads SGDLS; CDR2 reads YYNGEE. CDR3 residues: CASSVQGRENTGELFF. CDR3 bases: TGTGCCAGCAGCGTACAGGGGCGCGAGAACACCGGGGAGCTGTTTTTT. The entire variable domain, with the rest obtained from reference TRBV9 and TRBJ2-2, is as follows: DSGVTQTPKHLITATGQRVTLRCSPRSGDLSVYWYQQSLDQGLQFLIQYYNGEERAKGNILERFSAQQFPDLHSELNLSSLELGDSALYFCASSVQGRENTGELFFGEGSRLTVL.

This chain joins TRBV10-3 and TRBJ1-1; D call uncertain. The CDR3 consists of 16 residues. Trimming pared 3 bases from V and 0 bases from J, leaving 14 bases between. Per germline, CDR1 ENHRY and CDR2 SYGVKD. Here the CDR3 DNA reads TGTGCCATCAGTGACTTAGACTTTAACCTGAACACTGAAGCTTTCTTT. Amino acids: CAISDLDFNLNTEAFF.

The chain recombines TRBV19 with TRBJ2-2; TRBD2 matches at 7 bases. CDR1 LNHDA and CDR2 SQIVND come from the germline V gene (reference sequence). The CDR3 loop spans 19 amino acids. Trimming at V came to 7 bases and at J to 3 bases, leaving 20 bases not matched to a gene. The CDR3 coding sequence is TGTGCCAGTAAAGCCCCCCTCAGTTGGACTAGGCGGGACACCGGGGAGCTGTTTTTT. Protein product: CASKAPLSWTRRDTGELFF. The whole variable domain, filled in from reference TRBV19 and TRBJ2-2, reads DGGITQSPKYLFRKEGQNVTLSCEQNLNHDAMYWYRQDPGQGLRLIYYSQIVNDFQKGDIAEGYSVSREKKESFPLTVTSAQKNPTAFYLCASKAPLSWTRRDTGELFFGEGSRLTVL.

CDR3 protein: CASSLGASGSAETQYF. CDR3 coding DNA: TGTGCCAGCAGCTTGGGGGCTAGCGGGAGTGCTGAGACCCAGTACTTC. The chain employs TRBV5-5 and TRBJ2-5; TRBD2 agrees at 10 bases. Germline CDR1 SGHKS, CDR2 YYEKEE (reference sequence). V lost 0 bases to trimming and J lost 5 bases; unmatched junction nucleotides: 7. This CDR3 has 16 residues.

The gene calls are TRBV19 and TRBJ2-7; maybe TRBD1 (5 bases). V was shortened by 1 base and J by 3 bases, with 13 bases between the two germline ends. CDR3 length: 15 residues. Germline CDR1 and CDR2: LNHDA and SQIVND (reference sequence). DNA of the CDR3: TGTGCCAGTAGTATAGTTGCGACAGCCAGCTACGAGCAGTACTTC. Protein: CASSIVATASYEQYF.